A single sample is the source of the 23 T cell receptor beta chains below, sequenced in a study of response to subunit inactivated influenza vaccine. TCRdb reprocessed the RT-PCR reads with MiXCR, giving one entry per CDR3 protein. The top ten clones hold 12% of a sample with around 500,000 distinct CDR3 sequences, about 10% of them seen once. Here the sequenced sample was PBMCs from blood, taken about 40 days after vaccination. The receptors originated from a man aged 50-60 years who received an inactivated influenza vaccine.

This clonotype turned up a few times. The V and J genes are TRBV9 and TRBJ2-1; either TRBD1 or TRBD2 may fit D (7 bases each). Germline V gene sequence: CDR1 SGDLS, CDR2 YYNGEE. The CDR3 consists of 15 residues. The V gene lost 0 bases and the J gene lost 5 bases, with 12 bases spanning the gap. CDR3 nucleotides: TGTGCCAGCAGCGTAGCAGGGGGGGTTAACAATGAGCAGTTCTTC. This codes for CASSVAGGVNNEQFF.

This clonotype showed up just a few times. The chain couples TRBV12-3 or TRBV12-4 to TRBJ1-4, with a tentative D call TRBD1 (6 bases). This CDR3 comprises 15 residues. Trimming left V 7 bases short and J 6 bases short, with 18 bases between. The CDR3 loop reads CASTKLTGGYEKLFF. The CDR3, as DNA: TGTGCCAGCACCAAACTAACGGGGGGCTATGAAAAACTGTTTTTT.

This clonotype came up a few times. CDR3 protein: CSARLPDTPREQYF. Written as DNA, the CDR3 is TGCAGTGCTAGGTTGCCGGACACCCCTCGAGAGCAGTACTTC. The V and J genes are TRBV20-1 and TRBJ2-7; possibly TRBD1 for D (5 bases). With 3 bases removed from V and 7 bases from J, the gap between germline ends came to 19 bases. Germline CDR1 is DFQATT and CDR2 is SNEGSKA (reference sequence). The CDR3 runs to 14 residues.

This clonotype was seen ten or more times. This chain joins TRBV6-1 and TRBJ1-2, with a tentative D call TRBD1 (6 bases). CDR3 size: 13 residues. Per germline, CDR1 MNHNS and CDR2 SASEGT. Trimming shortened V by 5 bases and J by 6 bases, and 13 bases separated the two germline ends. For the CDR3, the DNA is TGTGCCAGCAGTACAACAGGGTTTAATGGCTACACCTTC. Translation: CASSTTGFNGYTF.

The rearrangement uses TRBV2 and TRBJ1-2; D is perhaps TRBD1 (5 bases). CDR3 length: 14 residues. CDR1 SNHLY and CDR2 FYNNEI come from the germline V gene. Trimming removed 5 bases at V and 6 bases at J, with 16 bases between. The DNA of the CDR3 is TGTGCCAGCAGTTTCGTCCTTGGGACGGATGGCTACACCTTC. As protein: CASSFVLGTDGYTF. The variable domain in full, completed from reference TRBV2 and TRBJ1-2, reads EPEVTQTPSHQVTQMGQEVILRCVPISNHLYFYWYRQILGQKVEFLVSFYNNEISEKSEIFDDQFSVERPDGSNFTLKIRSTKLEDSAMYFCASSFVLGTDGYTFGSGTRLTVV.

CDR3: CATSRAQGMYNEQFF. CDR3 DNA sequence: TGTGCCACCAGCAGAGCCCAGGGGATGTACAATGAGCAGTTCTTC. J is TRBJ2-1 and V is TRBV15; possibly TRBD1 for D (6 bases). From germline, CDR1 is LNHNV and CDR2 YYDKDF (reference sequence). The CDR3 totals 15 residues. V lost 1 base and J 4 bases, leaving 11 bases between the germline ends.

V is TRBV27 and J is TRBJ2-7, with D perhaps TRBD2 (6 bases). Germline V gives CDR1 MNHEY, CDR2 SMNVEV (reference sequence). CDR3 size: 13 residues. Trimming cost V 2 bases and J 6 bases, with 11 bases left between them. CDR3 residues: CASSLRVAVEQYF. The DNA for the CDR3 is TGTGCCAGCAGTTTACGGGTAGCGGTCGAGCAGTACTTC.

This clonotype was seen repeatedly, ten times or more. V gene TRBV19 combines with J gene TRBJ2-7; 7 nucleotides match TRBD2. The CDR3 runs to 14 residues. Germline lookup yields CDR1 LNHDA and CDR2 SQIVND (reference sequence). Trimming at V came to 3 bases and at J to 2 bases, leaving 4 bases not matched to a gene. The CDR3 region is CASSIDSGTYEQYF. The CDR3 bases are TGTGCCAGTAGTATCGACAGCGGGACCTACGAGCAGTACTTC.

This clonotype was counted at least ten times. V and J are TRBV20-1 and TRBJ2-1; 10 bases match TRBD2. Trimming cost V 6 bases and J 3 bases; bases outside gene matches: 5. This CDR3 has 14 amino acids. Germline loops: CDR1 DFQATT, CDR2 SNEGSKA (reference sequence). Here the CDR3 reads CSAKRTSGYNEQFF. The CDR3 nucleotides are TGCAGTGCCAAGCGGACTAGCGGCTACAATGAGCAGTTCTTC.

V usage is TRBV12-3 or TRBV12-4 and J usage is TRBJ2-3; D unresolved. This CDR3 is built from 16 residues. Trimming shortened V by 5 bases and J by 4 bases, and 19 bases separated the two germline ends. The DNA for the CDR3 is TGTGCCAGCAGTCCCCACCTTGCGGTTATTTCAGATACGCAGTATTTT. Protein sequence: CASSPHLAVISDTQYF.

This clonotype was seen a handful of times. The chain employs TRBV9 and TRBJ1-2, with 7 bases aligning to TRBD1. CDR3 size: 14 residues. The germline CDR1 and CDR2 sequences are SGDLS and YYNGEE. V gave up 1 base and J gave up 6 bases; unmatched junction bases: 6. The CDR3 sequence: CASSVRDSRNGYTF. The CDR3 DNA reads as TGTGCCAGCAGCGTAAGGGACAGCCGGAATGGCTACACCTTC.

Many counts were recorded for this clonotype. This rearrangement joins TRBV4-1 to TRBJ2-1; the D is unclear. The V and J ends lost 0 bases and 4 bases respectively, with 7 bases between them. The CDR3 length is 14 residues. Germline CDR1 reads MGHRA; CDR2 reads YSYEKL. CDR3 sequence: CASSQDTDYNEQFF. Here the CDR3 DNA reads TGCGCCAGCAGCCAAGATACCGATTACAATGAGCAGTTCTTC.

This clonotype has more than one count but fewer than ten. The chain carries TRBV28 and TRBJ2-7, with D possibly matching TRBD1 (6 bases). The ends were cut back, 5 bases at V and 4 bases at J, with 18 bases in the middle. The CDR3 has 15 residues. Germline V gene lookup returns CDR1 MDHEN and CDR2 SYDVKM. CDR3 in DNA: TGTGCCAGCAGTGCCTCAGGGGCTGGGGTTTACGAGCAGTACTTC. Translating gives CASSASGAGVYEQYF.

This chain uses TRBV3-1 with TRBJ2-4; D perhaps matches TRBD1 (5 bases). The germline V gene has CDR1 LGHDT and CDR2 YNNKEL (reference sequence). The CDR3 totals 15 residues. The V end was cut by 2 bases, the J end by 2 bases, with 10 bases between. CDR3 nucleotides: TGTGCCAGCAGCCAAAGACAGATCTCCAAAAACATTCAGTACTTC. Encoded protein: CASSQRQISKNIQYF.

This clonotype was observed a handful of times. CDR3 region: CASSADRAGATEAFF. CDR3 in DNA: TGTGCCAGCAGCGCCGACAGGGCGGGGGCCACTGAAGCTTTCTTT. V is TRBV7-6 and J is TRBJ1-1; 7 bases align to TRBD1. The J segment lost 4 bases and the V segment lost 5 bases, leaving 10 bases of the junction unmatched. Germline V gene lookup returns CDR1 SGHVS and CDR2 FNYEAQ. CDR3 size: 15 residues. The full variable domain, completed using reference TRBV7-6 and TRBJ1-1, is GAGVSQSPRYKVTKRGQDVALRCDPISGHVSLYWYRQALGQGPEFLTYFNYEAQQDKSGLPNDRFSAERPEGSISTLTIQRTEQRDSAMYRCASSADRAGATEAFFGQGTRLTVV.

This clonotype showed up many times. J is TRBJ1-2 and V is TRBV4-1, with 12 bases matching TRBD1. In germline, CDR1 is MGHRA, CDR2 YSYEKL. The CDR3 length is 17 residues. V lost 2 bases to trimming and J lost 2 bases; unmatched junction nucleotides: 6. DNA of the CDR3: TGCGCCAGCAGCCAACTAACCGGGACAGGGGGCAACTATGGCTACACCTTC. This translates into CASSQLTGTGGNYGYTF.

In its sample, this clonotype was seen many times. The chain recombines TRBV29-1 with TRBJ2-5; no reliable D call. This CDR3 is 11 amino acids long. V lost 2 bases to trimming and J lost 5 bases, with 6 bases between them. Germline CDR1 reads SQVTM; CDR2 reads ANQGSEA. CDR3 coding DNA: TGCAGCGTTGAACCTGGGGAGACCCAGTACTTC. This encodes CSVEPGETQYF.

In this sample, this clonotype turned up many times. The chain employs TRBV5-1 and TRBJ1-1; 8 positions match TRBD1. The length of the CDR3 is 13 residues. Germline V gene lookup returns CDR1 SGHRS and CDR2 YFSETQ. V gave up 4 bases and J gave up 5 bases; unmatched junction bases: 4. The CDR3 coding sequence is TGCGCCAGCAGCGCGACAGGGGATACTGAAGCTTTCTTT. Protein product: CASSATGDTEAFF.

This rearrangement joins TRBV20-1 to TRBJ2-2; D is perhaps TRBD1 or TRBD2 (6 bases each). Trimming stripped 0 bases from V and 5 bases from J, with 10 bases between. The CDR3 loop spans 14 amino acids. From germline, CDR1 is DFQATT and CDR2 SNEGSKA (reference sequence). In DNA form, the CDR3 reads TGCAGTGCTAGAGAGGGGGGCTTGACCGGGGAGCTGTTTTTT. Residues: CSAREGGLTGELFF.

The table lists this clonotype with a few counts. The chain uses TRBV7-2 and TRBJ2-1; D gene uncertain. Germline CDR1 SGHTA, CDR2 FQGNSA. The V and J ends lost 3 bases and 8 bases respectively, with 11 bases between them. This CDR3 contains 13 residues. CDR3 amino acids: CASSFPRRDEQFF. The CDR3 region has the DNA TGTGCCAGCAGCTTTCCCCGTAGAGATGAGCAGTTCTTC.

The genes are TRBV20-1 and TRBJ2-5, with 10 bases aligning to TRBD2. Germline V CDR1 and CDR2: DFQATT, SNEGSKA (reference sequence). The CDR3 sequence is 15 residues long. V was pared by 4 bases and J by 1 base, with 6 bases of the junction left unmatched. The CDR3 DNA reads TGCAGTGCTACCCGAGCGGGGGGGCCCCAAGAGACCCAGTACTTC. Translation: CSATRAGGPQETQYF.

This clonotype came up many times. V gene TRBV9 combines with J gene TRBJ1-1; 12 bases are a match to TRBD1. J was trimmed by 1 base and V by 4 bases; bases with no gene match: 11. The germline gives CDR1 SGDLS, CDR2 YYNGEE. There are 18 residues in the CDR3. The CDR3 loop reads CASSPHPGTGGPNTEAFF. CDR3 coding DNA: TGTGCCAGCAGCCCTCATCCCGGGACAGGGGGCCCGAACACTGAAGCTTTCTTT.

The CDR3 DNA follows: TGTGCCAGCAGCTTAGGGACTCGCGAGTGGGTTTACGAGCAGTACTTC. Translated, it gives CASSLGTREWVYEQYF. The chain joins TRBV7-6 to TRBJ2-7, with TRBD2 as a possible D gene (5 bases). CDR1 and CDR2 (germline): SGHVS, FNYEAQ. The CDR3 totals 16 residues. The V end was cut by 1 base, the J end by 4 bases, with 17 bases between. The full variable domain, in which reference TRBV7-6 and TRBJ2-7 provide the parts outside the CDR3, is GAGVSQSPRYKVTKRGQDVALRCDPISGHVSLYWYRQALGQGPEFLTYFNYEAQQDKSGLPNDRFSAERPEGSISTLTIQRTEQRDSAMYRCASSLGTREWVYEQYFGPGTRLTVT.